The rows below give T cell receptor beta chains drawn from one sample of a study of CD8+ T cells in alopecia areata. Method: immunoSEQ multiplex PCR; TCRdb's copy keeps in-frame clones and lacks some. This sample carries more than 75,000 clones, roughly two fifths of them seen once, and the ten largest clones take 1% to 1.5%. The specimen sequenced was CD4+ T cells sorted from blood. These receptors came from a human donor with alopecia areata. The CDR3 runs from the conserved cysteine through the conserved F or W. The order of the fields is J gene, V gene, clone size, D gene, CDR3 DNA, CDR3 protein. The D gene is left open where the match is weak. The size entry is marked missing in some rows and otherwise reads once, few, many or a size class.

j_call: TRBJ2-5; v_call: TRBV28; clone_size: .; d_call: TRBD1; cdr3_nt: TGTGCCAGCAGTTTACCCCCGGGACAGGGGGCCAGAGTGAGAGAGACCCAGTACTTC; cdr3_aa: CASSLPPGQGARVRETQYF
j_call: TRBJ2-3; v_call: TRBV7-2; clone_size: few; d_call: .; cdr3_nt: TGTGCCAGCAGCCGAAGAGGGGGCACAGATACGCAGTATTTT; cdr3_aa: CASSRRGGTDTQYF
j_call: TRBJ2-7; v_call: TRBV29-1; clone_size: .; d_call: .; cdr3_nt: TGCAGCGTCCCGACAGGATGGGGAGAGCAGTACTTC; cdr3_aa: CSVPTGWGEQYF
j_call: TRBJ1-5; v_call: TRBV27; clone_size: .; d_call: TRBD1; cdr3_nt: TGTGCCAGCAGTTACGACAGGGACCAGCCCCAGCATTTT; cdr3_aa: CASSYDRDQPQHF
j_call: TRBJ2-5; v_call: TRBV7-6; clone_size: few; d_call: TRBD1; cdr3_nt: TGTGCCAGCAGCCCGGACAGGAAAGAGACCCAGTACTTC; cdr3_aa: CASSPDRKETQYF
j_call: TRBJ2-4; v_call: TRBV6-5; clone_size: .; d_call: .; cdr3_nt: TGTGCCAGCGCGTTAAGGATGGGCAAAAACATTCAGTACTTC; cdr3_aa: CASALRMGKNIQYF
j_call: TRBJ2-7; v_call: TRBV30; clone_size: .; d_call: .; cdr3_nt: TGTGCCTGGAGTGTTTATGGGTCGGAATACGAGCAGTACTTC; cdr3_aa: CAWSVYGSEYEQYF
j_call: TRBJ2-1; v_call: TRBV13; clone_size: .; d_call: TRBD2; cdr3_nt: TGTGCCAGCAGCTCGACTAGCCGACGAGCGTTCTTC; cdr3_aa: CASSSTSRRAFF
j_call: TRBJ2-1; v_call: TRBV29-1; clone_size: .; d_call: .; cdr3_nt: TGCAGCGTTTTTGTGAGCGGCTCCTACAATGAGCAGTTCTTC; cdr3_aa: CSVFVSGSYNEQFF
j_call: TRBJ2-5; v_call: TRBV7-2; clone_size: few; d_call: .; cdr3_nt: TGTGCCAGCAGCTTAGATCGAGTGACCCAGTACTTC; cdr3_aa: CASSLDRVTQYF